Listed here is a single T cell receptor (beta chain). Antigen specificity is unknown. Germline V lookup: CDR1 MGHRA, CDR2 YSYEKL. Trimming pared 2 bases from V and 4 bases from J, leaving 17 bases between. This CDR3 has 17 amino acids. High-throughput TCR beta sequencing covered peripheral CD8+ and CD4+ T cells. The multiple sclerosis controls, all treatment-naive patients, had relapsing-remitting disease that was stable or active. An amount of RNA that ranged from roughly 0.45 to 1 ug was reverse transcribed with random hexamers. MiXCR, run by TCRdb on the immunoSEQ multiplex PCR reads, gives a single entry per CDR3 protein. The table has 150,000 or so distinct CDR3 sequences, 95% to 96% seen once. This specimen belongs to a study of CD8 T cells in Susac syndrome. Study-level points and caveats: The number of individuals included in the study's TCR sequencing and HLA analysis was acknowledged as relatively small.

The receptor comes from a human donor with multiple sclerosis. The chain uses TRBV4-1 and TRBJ2-2; perhaps TRBD2 as D (6 bases). What was sequenced was CD8+ T cells from PBMCs. CDR3 bases: TGCGCCAGCAGCCAACGGGGGATCCTTGCCGGCACCGGGGAGCTGTTTTTT. This encodes CASSQRGILAGTGELFF.